This T cell receptor (beta chain) originates from a study of sequential checkpoint blockade in melanoma. Indicated treatment: randomized to nivolumab then ipilimumab (arm A) or the reverse (arm B). General study points: Clinical benefit was about 30 times likelier when tumor T-cell fraction and clonality increased.

Trimming stripped 5 bases from V and 7 bases from J, with 19 bases between. The CDR3 is 15 amino acids. Germline CDR1 reads SGDLS; CDR2 reads YYNGEE. This clone has a handful of counts. Its antigen is not known. Repertoires were generated with immunoSEQ multiplex PCR, while TCRdb's copy carries only in-frame clones and drops some. The repertoire holds 1,500 to 2,000 clones, with roughly a quarter as singletons. The sequences come from tumor tissue (inferred from file names), collected from a patient given nivolumab and ipilimumab in sequence. This chain uses TRBV9 with TRBJ2-1; the D is unclear. This receptor was identified in a human donor with melanoma. The CDR3 region is CASSEWSLQENEQFF. CDR3 nucleotide sequence: TGTGCCAGCAGTGAATGGTCACTCCAGGAGAATGAGCAGTTCTTC.